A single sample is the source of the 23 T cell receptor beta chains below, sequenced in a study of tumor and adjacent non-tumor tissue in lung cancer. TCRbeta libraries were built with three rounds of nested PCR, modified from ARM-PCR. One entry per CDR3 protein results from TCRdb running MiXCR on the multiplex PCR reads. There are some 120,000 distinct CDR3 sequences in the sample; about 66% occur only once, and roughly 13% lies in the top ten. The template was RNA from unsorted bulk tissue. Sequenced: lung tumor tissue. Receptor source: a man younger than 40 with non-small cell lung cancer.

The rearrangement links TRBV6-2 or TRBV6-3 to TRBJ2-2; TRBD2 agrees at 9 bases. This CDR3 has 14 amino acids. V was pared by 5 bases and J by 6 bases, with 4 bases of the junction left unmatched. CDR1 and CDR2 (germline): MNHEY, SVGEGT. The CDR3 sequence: CASSPAGGSGELFF. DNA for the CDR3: TGTGCCAGCAGTCCAGCGGGGGGTTCCGGGGAGCTGTTTTTT.

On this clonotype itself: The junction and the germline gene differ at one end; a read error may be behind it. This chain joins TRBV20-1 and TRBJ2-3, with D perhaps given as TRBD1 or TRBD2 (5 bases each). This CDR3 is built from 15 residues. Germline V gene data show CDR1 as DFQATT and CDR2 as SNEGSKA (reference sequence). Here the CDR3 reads CSASQRGHYADTQYF. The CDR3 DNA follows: TGCAGTGCTTCCCAGAGGGGCCACTACGCGGATACGCAATATTTT.

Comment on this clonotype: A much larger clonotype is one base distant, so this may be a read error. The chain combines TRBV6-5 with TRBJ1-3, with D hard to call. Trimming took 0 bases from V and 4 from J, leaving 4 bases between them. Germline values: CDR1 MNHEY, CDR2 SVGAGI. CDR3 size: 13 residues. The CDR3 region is CASSYSRGNTIYF. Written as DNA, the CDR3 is TGTGCCAGCAGTTACTCGAGGGGAAACACCATATATTTT.

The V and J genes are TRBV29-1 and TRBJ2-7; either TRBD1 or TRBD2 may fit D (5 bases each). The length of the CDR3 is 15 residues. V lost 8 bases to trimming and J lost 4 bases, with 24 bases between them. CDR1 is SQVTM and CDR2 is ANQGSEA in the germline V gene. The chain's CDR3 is CSIAIDRITGYEQYF. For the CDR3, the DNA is TGCAGCATTGCGATCGACAGAATAACGGGATACGAGCAGTACTTC.

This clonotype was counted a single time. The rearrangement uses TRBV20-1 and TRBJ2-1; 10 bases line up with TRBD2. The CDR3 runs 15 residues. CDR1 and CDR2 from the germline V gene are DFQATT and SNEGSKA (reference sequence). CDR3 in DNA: TGCATTGCCCCGACCGGGACTAGCGCTCTCCATGAGCAGTTCTTC. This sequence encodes CIAPTGTSALHEQFF.

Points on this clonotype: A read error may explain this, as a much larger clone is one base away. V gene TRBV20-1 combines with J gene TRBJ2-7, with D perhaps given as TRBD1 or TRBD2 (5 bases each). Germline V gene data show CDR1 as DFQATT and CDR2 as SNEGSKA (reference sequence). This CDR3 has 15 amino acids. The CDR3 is CSARGGNGASYEQCF. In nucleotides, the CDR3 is TGCAGTGCTAGAGGGGGGAACGGGGCCTCCTACGAGCAGTGCTTC.

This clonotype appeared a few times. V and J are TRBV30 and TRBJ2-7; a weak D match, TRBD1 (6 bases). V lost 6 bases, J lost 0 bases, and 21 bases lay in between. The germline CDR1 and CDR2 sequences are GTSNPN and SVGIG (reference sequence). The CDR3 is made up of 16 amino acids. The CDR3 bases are TGTGCCTGTACCCCGACCACAGGGAGACACTCCTACGAGCAGTACTTC. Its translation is CACTPTTGRHSYEQYF.

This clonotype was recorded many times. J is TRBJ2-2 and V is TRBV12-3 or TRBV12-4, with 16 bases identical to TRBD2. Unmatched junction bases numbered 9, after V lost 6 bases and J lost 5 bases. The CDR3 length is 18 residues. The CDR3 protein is CASRARGLAGGRTGELFF. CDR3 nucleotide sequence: TGTGCCAGCAGGGCTAGGGGACTAGCGGGGGGGCGTACCGGGGAGCTGTTTTTT.

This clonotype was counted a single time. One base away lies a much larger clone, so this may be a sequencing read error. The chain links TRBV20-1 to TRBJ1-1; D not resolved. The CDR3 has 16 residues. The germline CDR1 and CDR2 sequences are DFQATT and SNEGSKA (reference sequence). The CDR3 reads CSTRPRGRPVNTEAFF. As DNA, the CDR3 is TGCAGTACTAGACCGCGCGGCCGGCCGGTGAACACTGAAGCTTTCTTT.

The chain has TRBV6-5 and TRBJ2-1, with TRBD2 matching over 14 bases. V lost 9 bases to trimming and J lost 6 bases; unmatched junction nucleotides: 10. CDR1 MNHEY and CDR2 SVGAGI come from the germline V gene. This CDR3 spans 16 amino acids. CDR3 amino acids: CASNSRTSGRSNEQFF. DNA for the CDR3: TGTGCCAGTAATTCCCGGACTAGCGGGAGGTCCAATGAGCAGTTCTTC.

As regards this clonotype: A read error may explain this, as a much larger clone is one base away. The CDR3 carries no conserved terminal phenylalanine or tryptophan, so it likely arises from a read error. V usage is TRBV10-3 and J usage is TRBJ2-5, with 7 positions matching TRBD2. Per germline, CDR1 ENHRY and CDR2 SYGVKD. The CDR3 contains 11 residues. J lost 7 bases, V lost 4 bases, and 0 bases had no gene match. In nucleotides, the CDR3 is TGTGCCATCAGTGGGGGGGGGACCCAGTACTTA. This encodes CAISGGGTQYL.

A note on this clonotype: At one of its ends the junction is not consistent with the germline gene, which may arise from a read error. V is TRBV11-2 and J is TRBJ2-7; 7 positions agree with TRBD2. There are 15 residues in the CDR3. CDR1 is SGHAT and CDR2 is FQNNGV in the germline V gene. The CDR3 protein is CANSPNRGGRYEQYF. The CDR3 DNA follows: TGTGCCAACAGCCCCAACCGGGGAGGGCGCTACGAGCAGTACTTC.

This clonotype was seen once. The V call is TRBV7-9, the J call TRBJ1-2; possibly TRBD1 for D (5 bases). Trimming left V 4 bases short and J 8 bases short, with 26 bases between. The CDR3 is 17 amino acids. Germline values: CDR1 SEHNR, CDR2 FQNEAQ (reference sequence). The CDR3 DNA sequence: TGTGCCAGCAGCTCAGGAGTGGGAGCAGGGAGCGGCGGGGGCTACACCTTC. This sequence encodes CASSSGVGAGSGGGYTF. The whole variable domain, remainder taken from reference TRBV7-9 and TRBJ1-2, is DTGVSQNPRHKITKRGQNVTFRCDPISEHNRLYWYRQTLGQGPEFLTYFQNEAQLEKSRLLSDRFSAERPKGSFSTLEIQRTEQGDSAMYLCASSSGVGAGSGGGYTFGSGTRLTVV.

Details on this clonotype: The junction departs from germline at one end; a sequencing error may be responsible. DNA of the CDR3: TGCAGTGCTAGGACAGGGGGCTACGAGCGGTACTTC. This encodes CSARTGGYERYF. The chain joins TRBV20-1 to TRBJ2-7; 10 bases align to TRBD1. This CDR3 region has 12 residues. The germline gives CDR1 DFQATT, CDR2 SNEGSKA (reference sequence).

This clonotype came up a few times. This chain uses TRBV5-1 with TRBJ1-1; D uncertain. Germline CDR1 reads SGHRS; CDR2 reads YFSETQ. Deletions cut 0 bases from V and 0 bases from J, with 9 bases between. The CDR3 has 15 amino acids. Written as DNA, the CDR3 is TGCGCCAGCAGCTTGGATGGCCCCCTGAACACTGAAGCTTTCTTT. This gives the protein CASSLDGPLNTEAFF.

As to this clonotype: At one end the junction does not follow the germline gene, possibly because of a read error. The CDR3 DNA is TGCAATGCTAGAGTTCTAATAGGGGGCCGAGAAAAACTGTTTTTT. Its protein product is CNARVLIGGREKLFF. The chain couples TRBV20-1 to TRBJ1-4; 7 bases map to TRBD1. Germline CDR1 is DFQATT and CDR2 is SNEGSKA (reference sequence). The CDR3 contains 15 residues.

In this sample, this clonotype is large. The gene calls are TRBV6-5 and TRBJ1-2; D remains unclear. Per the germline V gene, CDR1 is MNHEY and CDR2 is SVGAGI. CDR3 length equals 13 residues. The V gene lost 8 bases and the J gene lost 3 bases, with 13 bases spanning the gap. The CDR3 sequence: CASRSGEDYGYTF. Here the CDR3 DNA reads TGTGCCAGCCGTTCCGGGGAGGACTATGGCTACACCTTC.

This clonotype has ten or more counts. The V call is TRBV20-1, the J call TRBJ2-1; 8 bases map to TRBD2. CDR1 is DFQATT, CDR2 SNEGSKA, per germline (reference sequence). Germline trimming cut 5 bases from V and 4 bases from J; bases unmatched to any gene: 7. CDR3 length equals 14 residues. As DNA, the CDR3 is TGCAGTGCTGGAACAACGGGGGGGTACAATGAGCAGTTCTTC. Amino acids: CSAGTTGGYNEQFF.

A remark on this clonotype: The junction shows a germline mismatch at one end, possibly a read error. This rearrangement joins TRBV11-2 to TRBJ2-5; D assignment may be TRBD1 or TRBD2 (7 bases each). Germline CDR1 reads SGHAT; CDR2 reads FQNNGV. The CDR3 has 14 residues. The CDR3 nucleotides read TGTGCCAGCGGCTTAGACCCAGGGGGGGAGACCCAGCACTTC. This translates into CASGLDPGGETQHF.

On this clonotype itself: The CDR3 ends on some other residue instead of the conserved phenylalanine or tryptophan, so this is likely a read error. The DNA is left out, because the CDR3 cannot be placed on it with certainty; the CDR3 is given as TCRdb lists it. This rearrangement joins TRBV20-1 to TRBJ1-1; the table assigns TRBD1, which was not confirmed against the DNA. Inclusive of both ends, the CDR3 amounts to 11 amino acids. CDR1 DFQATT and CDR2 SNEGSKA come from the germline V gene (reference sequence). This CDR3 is CSASRGPEAFS.

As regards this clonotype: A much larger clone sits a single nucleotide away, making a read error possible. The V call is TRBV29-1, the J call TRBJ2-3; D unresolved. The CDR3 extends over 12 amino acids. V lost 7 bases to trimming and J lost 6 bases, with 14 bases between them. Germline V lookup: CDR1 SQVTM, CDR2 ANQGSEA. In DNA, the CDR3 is TGCAGCGGCGTCCCAGGCCGTGATACGCAGTATTTT. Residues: CSGVPGRDTQYF.

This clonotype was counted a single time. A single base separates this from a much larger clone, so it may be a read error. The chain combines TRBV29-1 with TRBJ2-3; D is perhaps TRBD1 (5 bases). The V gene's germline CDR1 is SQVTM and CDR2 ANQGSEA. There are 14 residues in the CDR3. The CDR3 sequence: CSVEGGQGTDMQYF. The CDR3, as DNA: TGCAGCGTTGAGGGTGGGCAGGGCACAGATATGCAGTATTTT.

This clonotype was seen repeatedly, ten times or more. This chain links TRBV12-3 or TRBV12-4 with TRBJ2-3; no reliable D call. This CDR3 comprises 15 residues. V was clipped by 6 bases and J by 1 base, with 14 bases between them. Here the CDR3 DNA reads TGTGCCAGCAGCTGTAGGGTGGGCTGCACAGATACGCAGTATTTT. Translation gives CASSCRVGCTDTQYF.